This T cell receptor (beta chain) comes out of a study of blood T cell repertoires in COVID-19. Source study methods: Estimation of nucleated cell counts was performed using reference gene primer amplification. Libraries were prepared by immunoSEQ multiplex PCR; TCRdb keeps only in-frame clonotypes and omits some of them. V and J calls and clone size are those listed in that table; D and trimming were worked out from the DNA. The data show 110,000 to 150,000 clones, 79% seen once. Germline V CDR1 and CDR2: MDHEN, SYDVKM. The trim removed 5 bases at V and 7 bases at J, leaving 9 bases unmatched. This CDR3 is 14 amino acids long.

This chain joins TRBV28 and TRBJ1-2; 8 nucleotides match TRBD1. This receptor was taken from a man aged 55 to 69 with acute or convalescent COVID-19. The sequenced sample consisted of peripheral blood. Here the CDR3 reads CASSQGALHSGYTF. The CDR3 DNA follows: TGTGCCAGCAGTCAGGGGGCGCTACACTCTGGCTACACCTTC.